The rows below give T cell receptor beta chains drawn from one sample of a study of vaccination and CD4 T cells after COVID-19. What these receptors recognize is not known. TCRdb used MiXCR to reprocess the PCR reads, holding one entry per CDR3 protein. The sample records about 2,200 distinct CDR3 sequences, roughly 46% being singletons. Sequenced: CD4+ T cells from blood, cultured in vitro. Receptors originate from a human donor in good health. Each CDR3 is given with its conserved first and last residue. D genes are given only for firm matches. Clone sizes are given selectively: once, few, many, or a class where the clone is expanded.

TRBJ2-7	few	NA	TRBV6-1	CASSEVVAALGEQYF	TGTGCCAGCAGTGAAGTGGTAGCGGCCCTCGGCGAGCAGTACTTC
TRBJ1-2	NA	TRBD1	TRBV6-1	CASSGDRGHYGYTF	TGTGCCAGCAGTGGTGACAGGGGTCACTATGGCTACACCTTC
TRBJ2-3	few	NA	TRBV24-1	CATSARERYTDTQYF	TGTGCCACCAGTGCACGGGAGCGTTATACAGATACGCAGTATTTT
TRBJ2-3	NA	NA	TRBV20-1	CSAKMGPGPWYF	TGCAGTGCTAAGATGGGTCCGGGACCATGGTATTTT
TRBJ1-2	NA	NA	TRBV4-1	CASSPIGRGDYGYTF	TGCGCCAGCAGCCCAATCGGCAGAGGCGACTATGGCTACACCTTC
TRBJ2-3	few	NA	TRBV2	CASSETQDTQYF	TGTGCCAGCAGTGAGACGCAGGATACGCAGTATTTT
TRBJ2-1	NA	TRBD2	TRBV27	CASRPPASGSSEQFF	TGTGCCAGCAGGCCTCCGGCTAGCGGGAGTAGTGAGCAGTTCTTC
TRBJ2-7	few	TRBD2	TRBV15	CATSTLPGLAINSYEQYF	TGTGCCACCAGCACACTACCGGGACTAGCGATCAACTCCTACGAGCAGTACTTC
TRBJ2-3	NA	TRBD1	TRBV7-9	CASSTLPTGADTDTQYF	TGTGCCAGCAGCACCCTACCGACAGGGGCTGACACAGATACGCAGTATTTT
TRBJ2-5	few	TRBD2	TRBV20-1	CSASAASGDQETQYF	TGCAGTGCTAGTGCGGCTAGCGGAGACCAAGAGACCCAGTACTTC
TRBJ1-5	NA	NA	TRBV20-1	CSARELRGSNQPQHF	TGCAGTGCTAGGGAGTTGAGGGGTAGCAATCAGCCCCAGCATTTT
TRBJ2-2	NA	NA	TRBV2	CASRGEGGELFF	TGTGCCAGCAGGGGTGAAGGCGGGGAGCTGTTTTTT
TRBJ1-2	NA	NA	TRBV2	CASTPFGGDPYGYTF	TGTGCCAGCACTCCTTTTGGGGGGGATCCATATGGCTACACCTTC
TRBJ1-5	few	NA	TRBV2	CASSGGGRGQPQHF	TGTGCCAGCAGTGGTGGGGGGCGCGGTCAGCCCCAGCATTTT
TRBJ1-1	few	NA	TRBV11-1	CASSLDQYHTEAFF	TGTGCCAGCAGCTTAGACCAGTATCACACTGAAGCTTTCTTT
TRBJ1-2	NA	NA	TRBV6-2/TRBV6-3	CASTGYRASYGYTF	TGTGCCAGCACCGGGTATCGGGCTTCCTATGGCTACACCTTC
TRBJ2-7	once	TRBD2	TRBV20-1	CSARVPSGLRYEQYF	TGCAGTGCTAGAGTCCCTAGCGGGCTACGCTACGAGCAGTACTTC
TRBJ2-1	NA	TRBD1	TRBV10-2	CASSETGGNEQFF	TGCGCCAGCAGTGAGACAGGGGGCAATGAGCAGTTCTTC
TRBJ1-3	NA	TRBD1	TRBV5-1	CASSPGQPGNTIYF	TGCGCCAGCAGCCCGGGACAGCCAGGAAACACCATATATTTT
TRBJ1-1	NA	NA	TRBV7-9	CASSYGRFFIAFF	TGTGCCAGCAGCTATGGGAGATTTTTCATCGCTTTCTTT
TRBJ2-1	few	NA	TRBV7-2	CASSLLTGSYNEQFF	TGTGCCAGCAGCTTGTTAACAGGGAGTTACAATGAGCAGTTCTTC
TRBJ1-5	large	NA	TRBV6-2/TRBV6-3	CASSFGQNQPQHF	TGTGCCAGCAGTTTCGGGCAGAATCAGCCCCAGCATTTT
TRBJ2-1	NA	NA	TRBV7-2	CASSFQGIYNEQFF	TGTGCCAGCAGCTTCCAGGGTATCTACAATGAGCAGTTCTTC
TRBJ1-3	NA	TRBD1	TRBV6-1	CASRRTGGTGNTIYF	TGTGCCAGCAGACGTACAGGGGGCACTGGAAACACCATATATTTT
TRBJ2-7	NA	NA	TRBV7-2	CASSWTRGYDEQYF	TGTGCCAGCAGCTGGACGCGTGGATATGACGAGCAGTACTTC
TRBJ1-3	NA	NA	TRBV6-1	CASTTPRGGGRLGNTIYF	TGTGCCAGCACTACACCGCGGGGGGGAGGACGGCTTGGAAACACCATATATTTT
TRBJ2-5	NA	TRBD2	TRBV5-4	CASSLNRLAGEETQYF	TGTGCCAGCAGCCTCAATCGACTAGCGGGAGAGGAGACCCAGTACTTC
TRBJ2-7	NA	TRBD2	TRBV28	CASSLRLREGYF	TGTGCCAGCAGTTTACGGCTACGGGAGGGGTACTTC
TRBJ2-7	NA	NA	TRBV3-1	CASGEWREQYF	TGTGCCAGCGGGGAGTGGCGCGAGCAGTACTTC